A single sample is the source of the 3 T cell receptor beta chains below, sequenced in a study of T-cell reconstitution after alpha-beta-depleted transplantation in children. As it was prepared, the TCRbeta library received unique molecular identifiers. Each CDR3 protein gets one entry after TCRdb re-called the PCR reads with MiXCR. The sample records around 600,000 distinct CDR3 sequences, more than 9% being singletons. The specimen was PBMCs from the stem cell graft donor, collected from the stem cell graft. Every receptor here comes from a human donor who donated a stem cell graft to a child with acute myeloid leukemia.

This clonotype was seen only a few times. This rearrangement joins TRBV11-2 to TRBJ2-7; D remains ambiguous. The CDR3 is 16 amino acids. V dropped 1 base and J dropped 0 bases, with 13 bases sitting between them. CDR1 is SGHAT, CDR2 FQNNGV, per germline. Here the CDR3 reads CASSLGDDGLSYEQYF. CDR3 in DNA: TGTGCCAGCAGCTTAGGCGACGACGGGCTCTCCTACGAGCAGTACTTC.

This clonotype was detected many times. V is TRBV20-1 and J is TRBJ2-1, with TRBD2 as a possible D gene (6 bases). The CDR3 consists of 14 residues. Germline-derived CDR1 and CDR2 are DFQATT and SNEGSKA (reference sequence). Between the trimmed V and J ends, which lost 6 bases and 0 bases, there was a span of 12 bases. The CDR3 DNA reads as TGCAGTGCGCTGGGACTCTTCTCCTACAATGAGCAGTTCTTC. Protein product: CSALGLFSYNEQFF.

The V call is TRBV29-1, the J call TRBJ2-5; TRBD2 matches at 8 bases. V was clipped by 4 bases and J by 1 base; unmatched bases: 2. Germline assignment: CDR1 SQVTM and CDR2 ANQGSEA. CDR3 length: 13 residues. DNA for the CDR3: TGCAGCGTTGCACTAGCGGTCCAAGAGACCCAGTACTTC. Amino acids: CSVALAVQETQYF. Using reference TRBV29-1 and TRBJ2-5 for the parts outside the CDR3, the full variable domain is SAVISQKPSRDICQRGTSLTIQCQVDSQVTMMFWYRQQPGQSLTLIATANQGSEATYESGFVIDKFPISRPNLTFSTLTVSNMSPEDSSIYLCSVALAVQETQYFGPGTRLLVL.